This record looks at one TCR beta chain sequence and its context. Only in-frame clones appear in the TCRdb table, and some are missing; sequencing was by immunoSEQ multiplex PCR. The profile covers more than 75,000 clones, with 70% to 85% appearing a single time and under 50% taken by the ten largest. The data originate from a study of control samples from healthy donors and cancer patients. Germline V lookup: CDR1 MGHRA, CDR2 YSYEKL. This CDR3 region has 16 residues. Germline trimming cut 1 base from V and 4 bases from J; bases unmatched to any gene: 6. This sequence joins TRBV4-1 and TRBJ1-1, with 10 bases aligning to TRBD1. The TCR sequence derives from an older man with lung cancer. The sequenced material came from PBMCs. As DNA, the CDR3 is TGCGCCAGCAGCCAAGCCTACAGGACAGGGGGCACTGAAGCTTTCTTT. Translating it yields CASSQAYRTGGTEAFF.